The 21 T cell receptor beta chains in this list originate from one sample, sequenced in a study of OX40 agonist ivuxolimab in advanced cancers. The data were produced by immunoSEQ multiplex PCR, yet TCRdb's version contains in-frame clones alone and is incomplete. Altogether 7,500 to 10,000 clones are present, 70% being singletons, with the ten largest covering roughly 25%. The sequences come from CD4+ or CD8+ T cells sorted from blood, collected in a trial of the OX40 agonist ivuxolimab. The receptors originated from an adult with an advanced solid tumor such as melanoma, head and neck, liver or kidney cancer.

This chain joins TRBV7-9 and TRBJ2-1; TRBD2 matches 13 bases. Unmatched junction bases numbered 3, after V lost 6 bases and J lost 1 base. This CDR3 comprises 16 residues. The germline gives CDR1 SEHNR, CDR2 FQNEAQ (reference sequence). CDR3 sequence: CASRPTSGGSYNEQFF. The DNA of the CDR3 is TGTGCCAGCAGGCCGACTAGCGGGGGGTCCTACAATGAGCAGTTCTTC.

The chain combines TRBV11-3 with TRBJ2-3; 8 positions agree with TRBD2. The CDR3 runs to 15 residues. Germline lookup yields CDR1 SGHNT and CDR2 YENEEA. The trim removed 4 bases at V and 5 bases at J, leaving 8 bases unmatched. CDR3 sequence: CASSYREGLKDTQYF. The DNA of the CDR3 is TGTGCCAGCAGCTACCGGGAGGGATTAAAAGATACGCAGTATTTT.

This clone was counted only a few times. The rearrangement uses TRBV30 and TRBJ1-2, with unresolved D. Trimming stripped 0 bases from V and 0 bases from J, with 5 bases between. The CDR3 sequence is 13 residues long. Germline CDR1 reads GTSNPN; CDR2 reads SVGIG (reference sequence). The DNA for the CDR3 is TGTGCCTGGAGTGTACTGACTAACTATGGCTACACCTTC. Translating it yields CAWSVLTNYGYTF.

This sequence joins TRBV21-1 and TRBJ2-3; the table calls TRBD1, which could not be checked here. TRBV21-1 is designated a pseudogene. The CDR3 loop spans 18 amino acids. Here the CDR3 DNA reads TGTGCCAGCAGCACCCGGGACAGACACTTTCTCTGCACAGATACGCAGTATTTT. This gives the protein CASSTRDRHFLCTDTQYF.

V is TRBV9 and J is TRBJ2-7; D gene uncertain. V lost 0 bases and J 2 bases, leaving 6 bases between the germline ends. The length of the CDR3 is 13 residues. The V gene's germline CDR1 is SGDLS and CDR2 YYNGEE. The CDR3 protein is CASSVGPAYEQYF. CDR3 sequence (DNA): TGTGCCAGCAGCGTAGGGCCAGCCTACGAGCAGTACTTC.

This chain joins TRBV4-1 and TRBJ2-2; 10 bases are a match to TRBD2. The junction had 7 bases not matched to a gene; V was cut back by 4 bases and J by 5 bases. The germline gives CDR1 MGHRA, CDR2 YSYEKL. The CDR3 loop spans 16 amino acids. CDR3 DNA sequence: TGCGCCAGCAGCCGACCAGCGGGAGGGCCAACCGGGGAGCTGTTTTTT. This gives the protein CASSRPAGGPTGELFF.

This clone has just a few counts. This chain uses TRBV27 with TRBJ1-2; D may be TRBD1 (6 bases). CDR1 and CDR2 (germline): MNHEY, SMNVEV (reference sequence). This CDR3 is 14 amino acids long. Between the trimmed V and J ends, which lost 2 bases and 6 bases, there was a span of 13 bases. The CDR3 region is CASSLRGALHGYTF. In DNA form, the CDR3 reads TGTGCCAGCAGTTTACGGGGGGCCTTACATGGCTACACCTTC.

This clone was counted many times. This chain links TRBV11-2 with TRBJ2-5; the D gene is possibly TRBD1 (5 bases). The CDR3 consists of 13 residues. Germline V CDR1 and CDR2: SGHAT, FQNNGV. V lost 3 bases to trimming and J lost 5 bases, with 10 bases between them. This CDR3 reads CASSLWGRETQYF. In nucleotides, the CDR3 is TGTGCCAGCAGCTTGTGGGGCCGGGAGACCCAGTACTTC.

This chain links TRBV5-4 with TRBJ2-3, with D uncertain. This CDR3 spans 13 amino acids. Germline values: CDR1 SGHNT, CDR2 YYREEE (reference sequence). Trimming shortened V by 5 bases and J by 0 bases, and 7 bases separated the two germline ends. DNA of the CDR3: TGTGCCAGCAGTTCTATCAGCACAGATACGCAGTATTTT. Translated: CASSSISTDTQYF.

This clone was counted ten times or more. The chain joins TRBV14 to TRBJ2-4, with 9 bases identical to TRBD1. Germline CDR1 is SGHDN and CDR2 is FVKESK. V trimming: 4 bases; J trimming: 6 bases; junction bases outside the gene matches: 7. This CDR3 comprises 15 residues. CDR3 bases: TGTGCCAGCAGCCCCTTAGGGGACAGGGTAAACATTCAGTACTTC. This translates into CASSPLGDRVNIQYF.

V is TRBV19 and J is TRBJ2-1; D call uncertain. The V gene's germline CDR1 is LNHDA and CDR2 SQIVND (reference sequence). Between the trimmed V and J ends, which lost 3 bases and 9 bases, there was a span of 9 bases. The CDR3 has 12 amino acids. The CDR3 protein is CASSIGTSEQFF. Written as DNA, the CDR3 is TGTGCCAGTAGTATTGGTACAAGTGAGCAGTTCTTC. The entire variable domain, with the rest obtained from reference TRBV19 and TRBJ2-1, is as follows: DGGITQSPKYLFRKEGQNVTLSCEQNLNHDAMYWYRQDPGQGLRLIYYSQIVNDFQKGDIAEGYSVSREKKESFPLTVTSAQKNPTAFYLCASSIGTSEQFFGPGTRLTVL.

This clone was seen a handful of times. The CDR3 reads CASSWVGGNTGELFF. Written as DNA, the CDR3 is TGTGCCAGCAGTTGGGTCGGGGGGAACACCGGGGAGCTGTTTTTT. The chain recombines TRBV6-5 with TRBJ2-2; maybe TRBD2 (6 bases). CDR3 length: 15 residues. Trimming left V 4 bases short and J 1 base short, with 10 bases between. Germline CDR1 and CDR2: MNHEY and SVGAGI.

This chain connects TRBV30 to TRBJ2-2, with a weak D call TRBD2 (6 bases). The V gene's germline CDR1 is GTSNPN and CDR2 SVGIG (reference sequence). This CDR3 contains 12 residues. Between the trimmed V and J ends, which lost 4 bases and 4 bases, there was a span of 7 bases. The CDR3 DNA reads as TGTGCCTGGAAGACTAGCACCGGGGAGCTGTTTTTT. Translation: CAWKTSTGELFF. Full variable domain (remainder filled in from reference TRBV30 and TRBJ2-2): SQTIHQWPATLVQPVGSPLSLECTVEGTSNPNLYWYRQAAGRGLQLLFYSVGIGQISSEVPQNLSASRPQDRQFILSSKKLLLSDSGFYLCAWKTSTGELFFGEGSRLTVL.

The genes are TRBV27 and TRBJ1-1, with D possibly being TRBD1 (6 bases). Per germline, CDR1 MNHEY and CDR2 SMNVEV (reference sequence). V lost 4 bases and J lost 3, with 18 bases in between. This CDR3 region has 16 residues. The CDR3 DNA sequence: TGTGCCAGCAGTTCCTCTCCGGGGGCCGTTTACACTGAAGCTTTCTTT. It codes for CASSSSPGAVYTEAFF.

This clone was recorded a few times. J is TRBJ2-1 and V is TRBV11-2; 11 bases align to TRBD2. With 4 bases clipped from V and 8 bases from J, the junction kept 13 bases outside the gene matches. This CDR3 is built from 17 residues. CDR1 is SGHAT and CDR2 is FQNNGV in the germline V gene. CDR3 sequence: CASSSPPTSGGIDEQFF. Written as DNA, the CDR3 is TGTGCCAGCAGCTCACCCCCAACTAGCGGGGGTATCGATGAGCAGTTCTTC.

The CDR3 is CASSTGQNEKLFF. The CDR3 DNA reads as TGTGCCAGTAGTACCGGACAGAATGAAAAACTGTTTTTT. V usage is TRBV19 and J usage is TRBJ1-4; D is perhaps TRBD1 (6 bases). CDR3 size: 13 residues. Germline loops: CDR1 LNHDA, CDR2 SQIVND (reference sequence). V was cut by 4 bases and J by 5 bases, with 8 bases left in between. Using reference TRBV19 and TRBJ1-4 for the parts outside the CDR3, the full variable domain is DGGITQSPKYLFRKEGQNVTLSCEQNLNHDAMYWYRQDPGQGLRLIYYSQIVNDFQKGDIAEGYSVSREKKESFPLTVTSAQKNPTAFYLCASSTGQNEKLFFGSGTQLSVL.

This clone was recorded a few times. The rearrangement links TRBV5-1 to TRBJ1-1, with D uncertain. Per germline, CDR1 SGHRS and CDR2 YFSETQ. Trimming took off 6 bases at V and 1 base at J, with 4 bases between the two ends. This CDR3 contains 11 residues. The CDR3 loop is CASKENTEAFF. For the CDR3, the DNA is TGCGCCAGCAAGGAGAACACTGAAGCTTTCTTT.

J is TRBJ2-3 and V is TRBV5-1; D remains unclear. CDR1 and CDR2 (germline): SGHRS, YFSETQ. This CDR3 has 15 residues. V gave up 5 bases and J gave up 0 bases, with 13 bases separating them. The CDR3 nucleotides are TGCGCCAGCAGGGTAAATCCTTCCAGCACAGATACGCAGTATTTT. It encodes CASRVNPSSTDTQYF.

This clone was seen just once. V gene TRBV28 combines with J gene TRBJ2-3; D could derive from TRBD1 or TRBD2 (6 bases each). CDR1 is MDHEN, CDR2 SYDVKM, per germline. Trimming shortened V by 6 bases and J by 2 bases, and 12 bases separated the two germline ends. CDR3 length: 14 amino acids. CDR3 protein: CASSLGGLTDTQYF. The DNA for the CDR3 is TGTGCCAGCAGCTTGGGGGGCCTCACAGATACGCAGTATTTT.

The V and J genes are TRBV19 and TRBJ2-6; weak D call: TRBD1 (5 bases). The CDR3 length is 18 residues. Per the germline V gene, CDR1 is LNHDA and CDR2 is SQIVND (reference sequence). V dropped 3 bases and J dropped 0 bases, with 15 bases sitting between them. The CDR3 loop is CASSIQGSPNSGANVLTF. DNA for the CDR3: TGTGCCAGTAGTATTCAGGGCAGTCCTAACTCTGGGGCCAACGTCCTGACTTTC.

This clone was seen a few times. This rearrangement joins TRBV5-1 to TRBJ2-4; D remains unclear. Germline CDR1 and CDR2: SGHRS and YFSETQ. This CDR3 is built from 14 residues. V lost 7 bases to trimming and J lost 1 base, with 12 bases between them. CDR3 amino acids: CASEPERAKNIQYF. The CDR3 nucleotides are TGCGCCAGCGAACCGGAAAGGGCCAAAAACATTCAGTACTTC.